This T cell receptor beta chain was found in a study of blood T cell repertoires in COVID-19. Study information: PBMCs, B-cell-depleted T cells, or T cells were the source of the cDNA or gDNA that made up the material.

The germline V gene encodes CDR1 MNHNY and CDR2 SVGAGI (reference sequence). This CDR3 comprises 13 residues. The V and J ends lost 6 bases and 7 bases, in that order; junction bases with no gene match: 3. In the original analysis: Reference gene primer amplification in the assay estimated nucleated cell counts. Only in-frame clones appear in the TCRdb table, and some are missing; sequencing was by immunoSEQ multiplex PCR. V, J and clone size are taken as reported in that table, and D and trimming were inferred from the DNA itself. The table lists 75,000 to 80,000 clones, 88% of them singletons. The sequencing sample was made of peripheral blood. The J gene is TRBJ2-5, the V gene TRBV6-6; 12 bases are shared with TRBD1. The clonotype was recovered from a human donor in a cohort sampled during active COVID-19. CDR3 DNA sequence: TGTGCCAGCAGCAGGGACAGGGGGCTGACCCAGTACTTC. Its translation is CASSRDRGLTQYF.